The present T cell receptor (beta chain) was sequenced within a study of blood T cells in healthy people across ages (dated by TCRdb to 2013 to 2016). Notes on the research overall: In model experiments, template switching captured roughly one uniquely barcoded TCR beta cDNA molecule for every two T cells. Using deep sequencing normalized with unique cDNA molecular identifiers, the study measured how TCR beta repertoire diversity changes with age. The donors were split into four age groups: young (average 16 years), middle-aged (roughly 40), aged (about 62) and long-lived (roughly 88). To avoid experimental bias, donors of different ages were spread randomly across the sequencing lanes. Using the same blood draw, the study looked at two additional independent replicas of 1 million unique cDNA reads for two donors, one aged 18 to 30 and the other aged 80 or older. What the work shows at the level of the full study, not this receptor alone: Estimates of total diversity from one million sequenced T cells were regarded as lower bounds and underestimates. The percentage of naive T cells measured by flow cytometry correlated strongly with observed TCR beta diversity. Bulk unsorted PBMC profiling prevented conclusive comparison of naive and antigen-experienced compartments. The long-lived group showed more naive CD4+ T cells, fewer expanded clones and increased TCR diversity than the aged group, suggesting age selection. Because donor CMV infection status was unknown, age-related changes in expanded clonotypes were potentially confounded. As age increased, observed TCR beta diversity per million T cells dropped in a roughly linear way, and a significant reduction was already evident by age approximately 40.

Systemically healthy Caucasian individuals from Russia, some 36 in total and aged about 6 to 95 years, were included as donors. Ten milliliters of peripheral blood were drawn from each donor into EDTA-treated Vacutainer tubes. PBMCs were isolated by Ficoll-Paque density-gradient centrifugation, with at least 7 million obtained per sample. Trizol reagent was used to extract total RNA from the PBMCs, yielding at least 6 micrograms per sample. For every donor, an aliquot of PBMCs went through flow cytometry to measure the percentages of naive CD45RAhigh/CD27high T cells. Libraries were prepared through 5' RACE. Sequencing was carried out with an Illumina HiSeq 2500. A second roughly 6 to 12 cycle PCR used a sample-barcoded 5' primer and a J-beta primer mix. Each TCR beta cDNA molecule received a unique molecular identifier from a template-switch 5' adaptor carrying 12 random nucleotides. Each sample yielded at least 2.5 million CDR3-containing paired-end reads. All of the RNA was converted into first-strand cDNA using the Mint cDNA synthesis kit, with a TRBC-specific oligonucleotide serving as the primer. All cDNA was treated with uracil-DNA glycosylase and then went through a first 18-cycle PCR with the universal primers M1SS and BC2_uni_R. As for the original processing: For normalization, 1 million high-quality reads were randomly selected from each sample, with every read carrying a distinct molecular identifier. Reads sharing molecular identifiers were discarded rather than binned into consensus sequences. MiTCR, run with a Q25 quality threshold and the strictest error-elimination algorithm, handled CDR3 identification, clonotype clustering and error correction. Lower-bound total TCR beta diversity was estimated with a nonparametric unseen species model using Euler transformation. Through fastp at Q25 and MiXCR, TCRdb rebuilt clones from the public reads, retaining in-frame beta chains. Each record represents a unique CDR3 protein, reported with the most common genes and DNA among its rows. TCRdb's processing, not the authors' own work, is the source of the V and J calls. This sample gives some 1.7 million distinct CDR3 sequences in total; over 25% of them show up just once. Of the sample, roughly 8% falls within the top ten clones.

Worth noting for this clonotype: Its specific antigen is unknown. This may be a read error: a much more frequent sequence differs by one nucleotide.

Material: blood. The receptor was derived from a woman aged 25 to 39 in good health.

The DNA sequence reads TGTGCCAGCAGCCGACGGACTAGCGGGGGGTTTGAGCAGTGCTTC. Translated, this is CASSRRTSGGFEQCF. Rearrangement joined TRBV11-2 to TRBJ2-1; 14 junctional bases match TRBD2. There are 15 amino acids in the CDR3, from cysteine to phenylalanine inclusive. CDR3 DNA is the only sequence kept; it has 45 bases, read in frame from the first base. The germline V gene yields SGHAT for CDR1 and FQNNGV for CDR2.